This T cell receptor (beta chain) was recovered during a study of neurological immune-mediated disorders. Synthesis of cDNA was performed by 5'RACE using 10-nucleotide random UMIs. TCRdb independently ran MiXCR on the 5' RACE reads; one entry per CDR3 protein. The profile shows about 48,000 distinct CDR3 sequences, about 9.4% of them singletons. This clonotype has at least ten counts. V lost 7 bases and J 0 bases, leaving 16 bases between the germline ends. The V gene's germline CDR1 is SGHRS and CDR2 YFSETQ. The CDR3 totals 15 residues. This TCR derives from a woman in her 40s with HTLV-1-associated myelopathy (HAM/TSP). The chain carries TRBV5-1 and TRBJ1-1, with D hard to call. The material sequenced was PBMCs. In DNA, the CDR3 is TGCGCCAGCCGGTTGATGGGCAGAGTGAACACTGAAGCTTTCTTT. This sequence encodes CASRLMGRVNTEAFF.